Below, 22 T cell receptor beta chains from the same sample are listed, as sequenced in a study of T-cell memory formation after mild COVID-19. Each CDR3 protein is one row after TCRdb ran MiXCR on the 5' RACE reads. This sample has 57,000 or so distinct CDR3 sequences, with 9.3% found just once. Sequenced: PBMCs or a T cell subset sorted from them (not recorded which). The receptors originated from a young man who had mild COVID-19 (a few samples of this study predate the infection). Cell type and time point are not known.

The table lists this clonotype with a few counts. The rearrangement joins TRBV20-1 to TRBJ1-2, with D possibly TRBD1 on 6 matching bases. CDR1 and CDR2 from the germline V gene are DFQATT and SNEGSKA (reference sequence). The CDR3 contains 12 residues. Trimming took 5 bases from V and 8 from J, leaving 15 bases between them. The CDR3 loop is CSAYTGPSGYTF. The DNA of the CDR3 is TGCAGTGCTTATACAGGGCCCTCCGGCTACACCTTC.

The DNA for the CDR3 is TGTGCCAGCAGCCAAGAGGTGAAAGCGGGGGGAGGAGATACGCAGTATTTT. As protein: CASSQEVKAGGGDTQYF. This chain links TRBV4-2 with TRBJ2-3; 9 bases are a match to TRBD2. The CDR3 consists of 17 residues. Germline V lookup: CDR1 LGHNA, CDR2 YNFKEQ. V lost 0 bases, J lost 5 bases, and 9 bases stayed unmatched.

V and J are TRBV9 and TRBJ2-1; 7 bases line up with TRBD2. The CDR3 contains 15 residues. V gave up 4 bases and J gave up 9 bases; unmatched junction bases: 13. Germline lookup yields CDR1 SGDLS and CDR2 YYNGEE. The CDR3 nucleotides are TGTGCCAGCAGCCCCACAGGACTAGTTTCTAGTGAGCAGTTCTTC. The encoded protein is CASSPTGLVSSEQFF.

At least ten counts were recorded for this clonotype. For the CDR3, the DNA is TGTGCCAGCCGGGGACGGTCCAATGAGCAGTTCTTC. It yields the protein CASRGRSNEQFF. The chain employs TRBV7-3 and TRBJ2-1; possibly TRBD1 or TRBD2 for D (5 bases each). The germline V and J ends were trimmed by 8 bases and 6 bases, with 11 bases remaining between them. The CDR3 sequence is 12 residues long. Germline CDR1 reads SGHTA; CDR2 reads FQGTGA.

The chain is built from TRBV2 and TRBJ1-1; D is unresolved. Germline CDR1 SNHLY, CDR2 FYNNEI. The CDR3 totals 13 residues. Trimming left V 2 bases short and J 6 bases short, with 10 bases between. CDR3 nucleotides: TGTGCCAGCAGTGAATTTGGGGTTGCTGAAGCTTTCTTT. As protein: CASSEFGVAEAFF.

This clonotype was found many times. V gene TRBV7-9 combines with J gene TRBJ1-1; a weak D match, TRBD1 (6 bases). Trimming removed 6 bases from V and 5 bases from J, with 19 bases in between. Germline CDR1 is SEHNR and CDR2 is FQNEAQ (reference sequence). CDR3 length: 15 amino acids. CDR3 bases: TGTGCCAGCAGGCCTAAGGACAGACTTGGGACTGAAGCTTTCTTT. It specifies CASRPKDRLGTEAFF.

V usage is TRBV9 and J usage is TRBJ2-5; the D gene is possibly TRBD2 (6 bases). Trimming pared 0 bases from V and 1 base from J, leaving 7 bases between. CDR1 is SGDLS, CDR2 YYNGEE, per germline. This CDR3 is 14 amino acids long. As DNA, the CDR3 is TGTGCCAGCAGCGTAGTGGGGGGCCAAGAGACCCAGTACTTC. This gives the protein CASSVVGGQETQYF.

This chain connects TRBV3-1 to TRBJ2-5, with D unresolved. Germline V gives CDR1 LGHDT, CDR2 YNNKEL (reference sequence). This CDR3 region has 13 residues. The V and J ends lost 4 bases and 5 bases respectively, with 11 bases between them. The CDR3 reads CASSLAPHETQYF. Here the CDR3 DNA reads TGTGCCAGCAGCCTTGCCCCCCACGAGACCCAGTACTTC.

This clonotype was counted a few times. This sequence joins TRBV5-1 and TRBJ1-2; D call uncertain. With 0 bases removed from V and 5 bases from J, the gap between germline ends came to 11 bases. Germline values: CDR1 SGHRS, CDR2 YFSETQ. The CDR3 extends over 14 amino acids. In DNA form, the CDR3 reads TGCGCCAGCAGCTTGGAGGCAGGCGGTTATGGCTACACCTTC. It translates to CASSLEAGGYGYTF.

This clonotype was recorded a few times. The chain combines TRBV6-1 with TRBJ1-2; perhaps TRBD1 as D (5 bases). Looked up from germline, CDR1 is MNHNS and CDR2 is SASEGT. The CDR3 runs 13 residues. V was shortened by 4 bases and J by 8 bases, with 14 bases between the two germline ends. For the CDR3, the DNA is TGTGCCAGCAGTGTGGGACTTGTGGCCGGCTACACCTTC. This sequence encodes CASSVGLVAGYTF.

This sequence joins TRBV7-2 and TRBJ1-6; weak D call: TRBD1 (5 bases). V was cut by 1 base and J by 5 bases, with 18 bases left in between. Germline assignment: CDR1 SGHTA and CDR2 FQGNSA. This CDR3 contains 18 residues. CDR3 loop: CASSLEGAGGIDNSPLHF. Here the CDR3 DNA reads TGTGCCAGCAGCTTAGAAGGTGCTGGGGGGATAGATAATTCACCCCTCCACTTT.

This clonotype was seen a few times. The chain has TRBV5-6 and TRBJ2-7; D not resolved. Trimming shortened V by 0 bases and J by 3 bases, and 7 bases separated the two germline ends. The CDR3 totals 13 residues. Germline V lookup: CDR1 SGHDT, CDR2 YYEEEE. The CDR3 protein is CASSLGRLYEQYV. CDR3 nucleotide sequence: TGTGCCAGCAGCTTGGGTAGGCTCTACGAGCAGTACGTC.

The chain links TRBV2 to TRBJ1-6; TRBD1 matches at 10 bases. This CDR3 spans 14 amino acids. J was trimmed by 5 bases and V by 6 bases; bases with no gene match: 1. Germline loops: CDR1 SNHLY, CDR2 FYNNEI. CDR3 coding DNA: TGTGCCAGCAGAGGACAGGGGGATAATTCACCCCTCCACTTT. It codes for CASRGQGDNSPLHF.

This clonotype was seen many times. This chain joins TRBV12-3 or TRBV12-4 and TRBJ2-1; 7 bases fit TRBD1. V shed 6 bases and J 3 bases; nucleotides not matched to a gene: 8. The CDR3 runs 15 residues. In nucleotides, the CDR3 is TGTGCCAGCAGCCAGAAGTCAGGGGGCTACAATGAGCAGTTCTTC. Its translation: CASSQKSGGYNEQFF.

The chain is built from TRBV5-1 and TRBJ2-3; weak D call: TRBD1 (5 bases). V lost 3 bases, J lost 2 bases, and 13 bases lay in between. The CDR3 is made up of 15 amino acids. Germline assignment: CDR1 SGHRS and CDR2 YFSETQ. The CDR3, as DNA: TGCGCCAGCAGCTGGTGGGGCAGTACCACAGATACGCAGTATTTT. The encoded protein is CASSWWGSTTDTQYF.

CDR3 protein: CASSQDVVQPQHF. The CDR3 DNA reads as TGTGCCAGCAGCCAAGATGTTGTTCAGCCCCAGCATTTT. The chain employs TRBV3-1 and TRBJ1-5, with D unclear. The CDR3 covers 13 residues. Trimming stripped 0 bases from V and 6 bases from J, with 6 bases between. Per the germline V gene, CDR1 is LGHDT and CDR2 is YNNKEL (reference sequence).

This clonotype was picked up a small number of times. The V call is TRBV20-1, the J call TRBJ1-2; unclear D gene. The CDR3 runs to 13 residues. V gave up 3 bases and J gave up 4 bases, with 12 bases separating them. Germline V CDR1 and CDR2: DFQATT, SNEGSKA (reference sequence). The CDR3 nucleotides read TGCAGTGCTAGTTGGCAGGACCCCTATGGCTACACCTTC. Translated: CSASWQDPYGYTF.

The chain couples TRBV7-6 to TRBJ2-3; a possible D gene is TRBD1 (6 bases). CDR3 length equals 17 residues. From germline, CDR1 is SGHVS and CDR2 FNYEAQ. V was trimmed by 1 base and J by 2 bases, leaving 16 bases between them. CDR3 region: CASSLGAGAGSTDTQYF. The DNA of the CDR3 is TGTGCCAGCAGCTTAGGCGCAGGGGCAGGATCCACAGATACGCAGTATTTT.

This clonotype was counted at least ten times. The CDR3 is CASSLNGREDIQYF. The CDR3 DNA sequence: TGTGCCAGCAGCTTAAACGGCAGGGAGGACATTCAGTACTTC. V and J are TRBV7-2 and TRBJ2-4; weak D call: TRBD2 (6 bases). The CDR3 totals 14 residues. Germline V lookup: CDR1 SGHTA, CDR2 FQGNSA. The V end was cut by 2 bases, the J end by 8 bases, with 13 bases between.

Note on this clonotype: The junction and the germline gene differ at one end; a read error may be behind it. The chain has TRBV11-2 and TRBJ1-5; tentatively, D is TRBD1 (6 bases). CDR1 is SGHAT, CDR2 FQNNGV, per germline. There are 15 residues in the CDR3. CDR3 amino acids: CASSLDQGSNQPQHF. The CDR3 region has the DNA TGTGCCAGCAGCCTAGACCAGGGGAGCAATCAGCCCCAGCATTTT.

This clonotype was seen ten or more times. In nucleotides, the CDR3 is TGTGCCAGCACCCCGACAGGGGGCGTTGAGACCCAGTACTTC. Residues: CASTPTGGVETQYF. J is TRBJ2-5 and V is TRBV7-2; TRBD1 matches at 10 bases. V lost 7 bases and J lost 5; bases outside the gene matches: 7. This CDR3 contains 14 residues. Germline CDR1 is SGHTA and CDR2 is FQGNSA.

The chain uses TRBV29-1 and TRBJ1-1, with a tentative D call TRBD1 (5 bases). CDR3 length equals 11 residues. Trimming removed 3 bases from V and 8 bases from J, with 10 bases in between. Germline V gene data show CDR1 as SQVTM and CDR2 as ANQGSEA. CDR3: CSVDRGREAFF. In DNA form, the CDR3 reads TGCAGCGTTGATAGGGGAAGAGAAGCTTTCTTT. Full variable domain (remainder filled in from reference TRBV29-1 and TRBJ1-1): SAVISQKPSRDICQRGTSLTIQCQVDSQVTMMFWYRQQPGQSLTLIATANQGSEATYESGFVIDKFPISRPNLTFSTLTVSNMSPEDSSIYLCSVDRGREAFFGQGTRLTVV.